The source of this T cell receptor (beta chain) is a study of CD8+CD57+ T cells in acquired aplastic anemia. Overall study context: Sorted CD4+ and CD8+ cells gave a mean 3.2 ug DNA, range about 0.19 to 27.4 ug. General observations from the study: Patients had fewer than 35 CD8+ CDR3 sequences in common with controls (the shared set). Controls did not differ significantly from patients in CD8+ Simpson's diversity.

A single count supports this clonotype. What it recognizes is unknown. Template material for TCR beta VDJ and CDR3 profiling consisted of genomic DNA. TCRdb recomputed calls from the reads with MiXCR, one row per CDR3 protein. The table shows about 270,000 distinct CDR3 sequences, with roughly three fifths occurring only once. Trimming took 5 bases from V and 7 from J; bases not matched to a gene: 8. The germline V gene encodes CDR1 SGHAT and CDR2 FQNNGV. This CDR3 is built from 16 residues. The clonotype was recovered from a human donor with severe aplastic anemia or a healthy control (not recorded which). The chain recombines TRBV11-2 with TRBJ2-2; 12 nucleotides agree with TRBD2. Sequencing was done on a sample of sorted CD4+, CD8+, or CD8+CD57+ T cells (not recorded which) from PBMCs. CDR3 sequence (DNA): TGTGCCAGCAGCCCGTATGGGACTAGCGGGTTCGGGGAGCTGTTTTTT. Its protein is CASSPYGTSGFGELFF.